This T cell receptor (beta chain) was sequenced in a study of control samples from healthy donors and cancer patients. Using immunoSEQ multiplex PCR, the repertoire was profiled, and TCRdb retains in-frame clones only, with some absent. The sample includes some 76,000 clones, around 92% of them seen just once. Germline V CDR1 and CDR2: MNHEY, SMNVEV (reference sequence). Trimming shortened V by 8 bases and J by 6 bases, and 11 bases separated the two germline ends. The CDR3 is 11 amino acids. The receptor was isolated from a man aged 60-69 years with lung cancer. The sample consisted of PBMCs. The J gene is TRBJ2-7, the V gene TRBV27; unclear D gene. CDR3 sequence (DNA): TGTGCCAGCTTCCCTCCCTCCGAGCAGTACGTC. Its translation is CASFPPSEQYV.